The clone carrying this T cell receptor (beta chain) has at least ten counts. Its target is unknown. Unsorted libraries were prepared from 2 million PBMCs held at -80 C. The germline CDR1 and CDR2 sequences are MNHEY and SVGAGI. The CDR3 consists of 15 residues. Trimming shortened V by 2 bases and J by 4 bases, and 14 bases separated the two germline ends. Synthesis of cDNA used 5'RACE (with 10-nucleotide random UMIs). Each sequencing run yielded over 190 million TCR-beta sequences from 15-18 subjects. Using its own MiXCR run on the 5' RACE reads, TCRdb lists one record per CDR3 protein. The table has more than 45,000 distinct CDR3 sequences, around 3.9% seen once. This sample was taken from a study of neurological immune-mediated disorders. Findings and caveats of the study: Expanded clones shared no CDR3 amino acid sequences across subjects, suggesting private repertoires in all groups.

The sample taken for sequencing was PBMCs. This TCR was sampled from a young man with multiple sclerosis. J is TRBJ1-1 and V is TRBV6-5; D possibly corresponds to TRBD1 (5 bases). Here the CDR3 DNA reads TGTGCCAGCAGTTACGGGACCGTCGGGGGCACTGAAGCTTTCTTT. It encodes CASSYGTVGGTEAFF.